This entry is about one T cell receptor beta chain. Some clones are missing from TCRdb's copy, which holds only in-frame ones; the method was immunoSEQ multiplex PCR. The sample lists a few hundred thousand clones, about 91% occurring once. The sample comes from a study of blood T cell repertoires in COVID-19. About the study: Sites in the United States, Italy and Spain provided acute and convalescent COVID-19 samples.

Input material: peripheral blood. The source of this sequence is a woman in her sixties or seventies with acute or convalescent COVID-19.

The CDR3 region has the DNA TGTGCCAGCAGGTCCGGAGCAACTAATGAAAAACTGTTTTTT. This translates into CASRSGATNEKLFF. The V gene is TRBV6-5, the J gene TRBJ1-4; D call uncertain. The CDR3 sequence is 14 residues long. Germline V CDR1 and CDR2: MNHEY, SVGAGI. The V end was cut by 6 bases, the J end by 0 bases, with 8 bases between.